This TCR beta chain was retrieved from a study of OX40 agonist ivuxolimab in advanced cancers. Study in general: An agonistic human IgG2 monoclonal antibody against OX40 (CD134) was given.

Method: immunoSEQ multiplex PCR; TCRdb's copy keeps in-frame clones and lacks some. The sample shows tens of thousands of clones, around four fifths of them seen only once. Germline CDR1 KGHSH, CDR2 LQKENI. Trimming stripped 3 bases from V and 2 bases from J, with 14 bases between. The CDR3 totals 16 residues. The chain uses TRBV18 and TRBJ1-5; a possible D gene is TRBD1 (5 bases). The clonotype comes from an adult with an advanced solid tumor such as melanoma, head and neck, liver or kidney cancer. Sample: CD4+ or CD8+ T cells sorted from blood, taken in a trial of the OX40 agonist ivuxolimab. The CDR3 is CASSPVGGSGNQPQHF. In nucleotides, the CDR3 is TGTGCCAGCTCACCGGTTGGGGGATCTGGCAATCAGCCCCAGCATTTT. The entire variable domain, with the rest obtained from reference TRBV18 and TRBJ1-5, is as follows: NAGVMQNPRHLVRRRGQEARLRCSPMKGHSHVYWYRQLPEEGLKFMVYLQKENIIDESGMPKERFSAEFPKEGPSILRIQQVVRGDSAAYFCASSPVGGSGNQPQHFGDGTRLSIL.